Described below is a single TCR beta chain sequence and its context. These data originate in a study of response to subunit inactivated influenza vaccine. TCRdb processed the RT-PCR reads anew with MiXCR; each CDR3 protein has one entry. The repertoire holds a few hundred thousand distinct CDR3 sequences, with around 13% as singletons. The TCR comes from a man aged 50 or older who received an inactivated influenza vaccine. This sample comprised PBMCs from blood, obtained roughly 13 days after vaccination.

In nucleotides, the CDR3 is TGTGCCAGCAGCTTATTTAGCGGCCTCACAGATACGCAGTATTTT. It is translated as CASSLFSGLTDTQYF. The V call is TRBV7-2, the J call TRBJ2-3; maybe TRBD2 (6 bases). Trimming took 2 bases from V and 2 from J, leaving 11 bases between them. The germline V gene encodes CDR1 SGHTA and CDR2 FQGNSA. The CDR3 covers 15 residues.